Listed below are T cell receptor beta chains from one sample, sequenced in a study of breast tumors, draining lymph nodes, adjacent tissues. TCRdb passed the multiplex PCR reads through MiXCR, listing each CDR3 protein once. The table lists about 180,000 distinct CDR3 sequences, 30% to 35% of them singletons. Material for sequencing was axillary lymph node tissue. The receptors shown here come from a female donor with breast cancer. Some clones in this sample may be carry-over from other donors' samples. The CDR3 runs from the conserved cysteine through the conserved F or W. Each record gives: clone size, D gene, J gene, V gene, CDR3 protein, CDR3 DNA. D genes are given only for firm matches. Clone sizes are given selectively: once, few, many, or a class where the clone is expanded.

abundance: many
d_gene: TRBD2
j_gene: TRBJ2-3
v_gene: TRBV4-1
CDR3aa: CASSQYLTSGNTDTQYF
CDR3nt: TGCGCCAGCAGCCAATACCTCACTAGCGGCAACACAGATACGCAGTATTTT

abundance: few
d_gene: TRBD1
j_gene: TRBJ1-1
v_gene: TRBV20-1
CDR3aa: CSVSRQGRSEAFF
CDR3nt: TGCAGTGTCTCTCGACAGGGGAGGTCTGAAGCTTTCTTT

abundance: many
d_gene: .
j_gene: TRBJ2-1
v_gene: TRBV9
CDR3aa: CASSVPGNEQFF
CDR3nt: TGTGCCAGCAGCGTCCCCGGGAATGAGCAGTTCTTC

abundance: .
d_gene: .
j_gene: TRBJ2-6
v_gene: TRBV24-1
CDR3aa: CATSDTGRANVLTF
CDR3nt: TGTGCCACCAGTGATACCGGACGGGCCAACGTCCTGACTTTC

abundance: .
d_gene: TRBD2
j_gene: TRBJ2-1
v_gene: TRBV10-3
CDR3aa: CAISEGGGAGEQFF
CDR3nt: TGTGCCATCAGTGAGGGCGGGGGGGCGGGTGAGCAGTTCTTC

abundance: .
d_gene: TRBD2
j_gene: TRBJ2-5
v_gene: TRBV7-2
CDR3aa: CASSLAGGEGTQYF
CDR3nt: TGTGCCAGCAGTTTAGCGGGAGGGGAAGGGACCCAGTACTTC

abundance: .
d_gene: .
j_gene: TRBJ2-2
v_gene: TRBV24-1
CDR3aa: CATSDPSLDREAGELFF
CDR3nt: TGTGCCACCAGTGATCCCTCCCTCGACAGGGAGGCCGGGGAGCTGTTTTTT

abundance: many
d_gene: TRBD1
j_gene: TRBJ2-2
v_gene: TRBV5-6
CDR3aa: CASQGQGSTGELFF
CDR3nt: TGTGCCAGCCAAGGACAGGGGTCCACCGGGGAGCTGTTTTTT

abundance: many
d_gene: .
j_gene: TRBJ2-1
v_gene: TRBV2
CDR3aa: CASMAFILKFF
CDR3nt: TGTGCCAGCATGGCTTTTATTTTGAAGTTCTTC

abundance: many
d_gene: TRBD1
j_gene: TRBJ2-2
v_gene: TRBV5-1
CDR3aa: CASSPGQGADTGELFF
CDR3nt: TGCGCCAGCAGCCCGGGACAGGGGGCTGACACCGGGGAGCTGTTTTTT

abundance: many
d_gene: TRBD1
j_gene: TRBJ1-6
v_gene: TRBV11-2
CDR3aa: CASSYSPGTDYNSPLHF
CDR3nt: TGTGCCAGCAGCTACTCACCCGGGACAGATTATAATTCACCCCTCCACTTT

abundance: many
d_gene: .
j_gene: TRBJ2-7
v_gene: TRBV28
CDR3aa: CASSSISYEQYF
CDR3nt: TGTGCCAGCAGTTCCATATCCTACGAGCAGTACTTC

abundance: many
d_gene: TRBD2
j_gene: TRBJ2-3
v_gene: TRBV7-8
CDR3aa: CASSSAGNLAGDRPTDTQYF
CDR3nt: TGTGCCAGCAGCTCCGCGGGGAATTTAGCGGGAGACAGACCCACAGATACGCAGTATTTT

abundance: .
d_gene: TRBD1
j_gene: TRBJ1-4
v_gene: TRBV7-2
CDR3aa: CASSTGTGGKLFF
CDR3nt: TGTGCCAGCAGCACAGGGACAGGGGGAAAACTGTTTTTT

abundance: many
d_gene: .
j_gene: TRBJ2-5
v_gene: TRBV19
CDR3aa: CASSIGHSQETQYF
CDR3nt: TGTGCCAGTAGTATAGGTCACAGCCAAGAGACCCAGTACTTC

abundance: .
d_gene: .
j_gene: TRBJ1-1
v_gene: TRBV18
CDR3aa: CASSPWGDTEAFF
CDR3nt: TGTGCCAGCTCACCTTGGGGGGACACTGAAGCTTTCTTT

abundance: many
d_gene: TRBD1
j_gene: TRBJ2-7
v_gene: TRBV25-1
CDR3aa: CASATGDAYEQYF
CDR3nt: TGTGCCAGCGCGACAGGGGACGCCTACGAGCAGTACTTC

abundance: few
d_gene: .
j_gene: TRBJ2-7
v_gene: TRBV7-2
CDR3aa: CASSLGGGPYEQYF
CDR3nt: TGTGCCAGCAGTTTAGGAGGGGGCCCCTACGAGCAGTACTTC

abundance: many
d_gene: TRBD2
j_gene: TRBJ2-1
v_gene: TRBV5-6
CDR3aa: CASSFGTSVNGEQFF
CDR3nt: TGTGCCAGCAGCTTTGGGACTAGCGTTAATGGTGAGCAGTTCTTC

abundance: many
d_gene: .
j_gene: TRBJ2-7
v_gene: TRBV7-2
CDR3aa: CASSPSFSYEQCF
CDR3nt: TGTGCCAGCAGCCCCTCCTTTTCCTACGAGCAGTGCTTC

abundance: many
d_gene: .
j_gene: TRBJ2-7
v_gene: TRBV20-1
CDR3aa: CSARDLARYEQYF
CDR3nt: TGCAGTGCTAGAGATCTTGCCCGCTACGAGCAGTACTTC

abundance: .
d_gene: .
j_gene: TRBJ2-2
v_gene: TRBV12-3/TRBV12-4
CDR3aa: CASSFRGTGELFF
CDR3nt: TGTGCCAGCAGCTTCAGGGGAACCGGGGAGCTGTTTTTT

abundance: .
d_gene: .
j_gene: TRBJ1-1
v_gene: TRBV2
CDR3aa: CASSGGTSTGNTEAFF
CDR3nt: TGTGCCAGCAGTGGGGGGACTTCAACGGGGAACACTGAAGCTTTCTTT

abundance: .
d_gene: .
j_gene: TRBJ2-3
v_gene: TRBV11-2
CDR3aa: CASSLRGVVAGDTQYF
CDR3nt: TGTGCCAGCAGCTTACGAGGGGTCGTGGCCGGGGATACGCAGTATTTT

abundance: .
d_gene: TRBD1
j_gene: TRBJ2-7
v_gene: TRBV4-2
CDR3aa: CASSQGLLFGQGQTYEQYF
CDR3nt: TGTGCCAGCAGCCAGGGTCTACTCTTCGGACAGGGGCAGACCTACGAGCAGTACTTC

abundance: many
d_gene: .
j_gene: TRBJ1-3
v_gene: TRBV27
CDR3aa: CARRRSSGNTIYF
CDR3nt: TGTGCCAGACGACGGTCCTCTGGAAACACCATATATTTT